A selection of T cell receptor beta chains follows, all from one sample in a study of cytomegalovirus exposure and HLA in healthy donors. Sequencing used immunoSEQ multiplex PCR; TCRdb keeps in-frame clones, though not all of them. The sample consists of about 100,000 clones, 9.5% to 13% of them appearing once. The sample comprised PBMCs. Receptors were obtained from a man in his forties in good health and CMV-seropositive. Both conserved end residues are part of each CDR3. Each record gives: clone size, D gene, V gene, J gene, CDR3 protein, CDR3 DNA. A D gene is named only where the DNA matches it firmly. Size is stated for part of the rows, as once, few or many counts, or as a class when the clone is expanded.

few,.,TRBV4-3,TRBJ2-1,CASSQDGGVSYNEQFF,TGCGCCAGCAGCCAAGACGGCGGGGTCTCCTACAATGAGCAGTTCTTC
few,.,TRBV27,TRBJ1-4,CASSLTGRVDEKLFF,TGTGCCAGCAGTTTAACGGGCAGGGTTGACGAAAAACTGTTTTTT
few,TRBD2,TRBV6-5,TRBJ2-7,CASSYGLAGAHEQYF,TGTGCCAGCAGTTATGGACTAGCGGGAGCACACGAGCAGTACTTC
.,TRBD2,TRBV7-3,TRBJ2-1,CASSFRGGGSQGDEQFF,TGTGCCAGCAGCTTTCGAGGTGGCGGGAGCCAAGGGGATGAGCAGTTCTTC
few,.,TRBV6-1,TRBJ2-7,CASSVGGYEQYF,TGTGCCAGCAGTGTGGGGGGTTACGAGCAGTACTTC
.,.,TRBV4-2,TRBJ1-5,CASSSKTDYSNQPQHF,TGTGCCAGCAGCTCGAAGACGGACTATAGCAATCAGCCCCAGCATTTT
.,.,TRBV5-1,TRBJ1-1,CASSTDWRDTEAFF,TGCGCCAGCAGCACGGACTGGAGGGACACTGAAGCTTTCTTT
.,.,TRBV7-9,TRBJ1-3,CASSPPGGGNTIYF,TGTGCCAGCAGCCCACCGGGAGGGGGAAACACCATATATTTT
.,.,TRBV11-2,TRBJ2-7,CASSLRGDGSSYEQYF,TGTGCCAGCAGCTTACGGGGAGACGGGAGCTCCTACGAGCAGTACTTC
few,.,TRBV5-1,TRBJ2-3,CASSLVGRDWADTQYF,TGCGCCAGCAGCTTGGTGGGGCGGGATTGGGCAGATACGCAGTATTTT
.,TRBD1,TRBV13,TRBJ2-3,CASSFSDRATDTQYF,TGTGCCAGCAGCTTTTCGGACAGGGCCACAGATACGCAGTATTTT
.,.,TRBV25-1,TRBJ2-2,CASSAHDLNTGELFF,TGTGCCAGCAGTGCCCATGACTTAAACACCGGGGAGCTGTTTTTT
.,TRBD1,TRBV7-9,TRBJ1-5,CASSIGTAQHF,TGTGCCAGCAGCATTGGGACAGCCCAGCATTTT
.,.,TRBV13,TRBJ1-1,CASTRGENTEAFF,TGTGCCAGCACCAGGGGAGAGAACACTGAAGCTTTCTTT
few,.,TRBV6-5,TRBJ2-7,CARRKRLVHYEQYF,TGTGCCAGGAGAAAGAGACTAGTCCACTACGAGCAGTACTTC
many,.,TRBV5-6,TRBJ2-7,CASSPPRGEQYF,TGTGCCAGCAGCCCCCCGCGGGGCGAGCAGTACTTC
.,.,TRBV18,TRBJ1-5,CASSPPSGQPQHF,TGTGCCAGCTCACCCCCCTCGGGTCAGCCCCAGCATTTT
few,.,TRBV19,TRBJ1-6,CASSIDRRYNSPLHF,TGTGCCAGTAGCATCGACAGGAGGTACAATTCACCCCTCCACTTT
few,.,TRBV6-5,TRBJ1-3,CASSTSGNTIYF,TGTGCCAGCAGTACCAGTGGAAACACCATATATTTT
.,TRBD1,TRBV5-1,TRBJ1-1,CASRLQGAVMNTEAFF,TGCGCCAGCAGACTACAGGGGGCTGTCATGAACACTGAAGCTTTCTTT
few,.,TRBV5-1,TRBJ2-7,CASSLEGERSYEQYF,TGCGCCAGCAGCTTGGAGGGGGAGCGCTCCTACGAGCAGTACTTC
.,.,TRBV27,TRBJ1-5,CASNLQPQHF,TGTGCCAGCAACTTACAGCCCCAGCATTTT